The 5 T cell receptor beta chains below all came from one sample that was sequenced in a study of T-cell reconstitution after alpha-beta-depleted transplantation in children. Unique molecular identifiers were used to barcode this TCRbeta library. One entry per CDR3 protein, called by TCRdb with MiXCR from the PCR reads. The sample has about 600,000 distinct CDR3 sequences, 23% seen once. The sample in question was PBMCs, mostly from graft donor cells, obtained 360 days after TCRalphabeta/CD19-depleted stem cell transplant. These receptors all come from a boy in the first two years of life who had a stem cell transplant for acute myeloid leukemia, so the T cells may come from the graft donor.

This clonotype was counted ten times or more. The chain has TRBV20-1 and TRBJ2-1; D might be TRBD1 (6 bases). Trimming took 5 bases from V and 2 from J, leaving 10 bases between them. The CDR3 covers 13 residues. Germline V gene lookup returns CDR1 DFQATT and CDR2 SNEGSKA (reference sequence). The CDR3 region has the DNA TGCAGTGCTGGACAGCAGCCCTACAATGAGCAGTTCTTC. It codes for CSAGQQPYNEQFF.

This clonotype was seen repeatedly, ten times or more. The V and J genes are TRBV4-3 and TRBJ2-6; D is uncertain. This CDR3 contains 16 residues. The V gene lost 0 bases and the J gene lost 3 bases, with 9 bases spanning the gap. CDR1 and CDR2 (germline): LGHNA, YSLEER. As DNA, the CDR3 is TGCGCCAGCAGCCAAGAAAGCCAGCGTGGGGCCAACGTCCTGACTTTC. Translating gives CASSQESQRGANVLTF.

This clonotype appeared many times. The chain couples TRBV10-3 to TRBJ2-1; D unclear. V was cut by 5 bases and J by 12 bases, with 20 bases left in between. Germline values: CDR1 ENHRY, CDR2 SYGVKD. The CDR3 is made up of 14 amino acids. CDR3 in DNA: TGTGCCATCAGTAGCCCCGGCGGTGGGCTGTGGCAGTTCTTC. Residues: CAISSPGGGLWQFF.

The rearrangement uses TRBV19 and TRBJ1-2, with D possibly being TRBD1 (5 bases). Germline lookup yields CDR1 LNHDA and CDR2 SQIVND (reference sequence). V lost 3 bases and J lost 2, with 7 bases in between. The CDR3 extends over 13 amino acids. CDR3 sequence: CASSMTVNYGYTF. The DNA for the CDR3 is TGTGCCAGTAGTATGACAGTGAACTATGGCTACACCTTC.

The V gene is TRBV7-2, the J gene TRBJ2-3; 10 bases are shared with TRBD1. The CDR3 consists of 14 residues. Looked up from germline, CDR1 is SGHTA and CDR2 is FQGNSA. J was trimmed by 4 bases and V by 4 bases; bases with no gene match: 2. CDR3 coding DNA: TGTGCCAGCAGCTCCGGGACAGGGGCAGATACGCAGTATTTT. It specifies CASSSGTGADTQYF. Combining the CDR3 with reference TRBV7-2 and TRBJ2-3 gives the whole variable domain GAGVSQSPSNKVTEKGKDVELRCDPISGHTALYWYRQSLGQGLEFLIYFQGNSAPDKSGLPSDRFSAERTGGSVSTLTIQRTQQEDSAVYLCASSSGTGADTQYFGPGTRLTVL.